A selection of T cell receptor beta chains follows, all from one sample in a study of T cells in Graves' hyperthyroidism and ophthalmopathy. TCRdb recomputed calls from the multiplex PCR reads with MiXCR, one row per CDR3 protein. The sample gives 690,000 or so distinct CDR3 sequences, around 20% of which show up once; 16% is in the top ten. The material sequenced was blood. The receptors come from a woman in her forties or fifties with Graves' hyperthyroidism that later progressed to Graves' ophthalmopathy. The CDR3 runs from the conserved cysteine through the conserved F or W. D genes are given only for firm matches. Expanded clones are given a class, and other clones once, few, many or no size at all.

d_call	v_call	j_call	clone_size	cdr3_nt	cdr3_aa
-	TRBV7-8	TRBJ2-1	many	TGTGCCAGCAGCTTAGTGACAGGAACCTACAATGAGCAGTTCTTC	CASSLVTGTYNEQFF
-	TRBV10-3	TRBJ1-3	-	TGTGCCATCAGTGGGCCCGAAGGGGGAAACACCATATATTTT	CAISGPEGGNTIYF
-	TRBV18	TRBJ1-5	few	TGTGCCAGCTCACCAGTTCCGCAGGCTGATCAGCCCCAGCATTTT	CASSPVPQADQPQHF
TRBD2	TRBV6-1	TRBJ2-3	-	TGTGCCAGCAGTTTCGGACTAGGTCCAGATACGCAGTATTTT	CASSFGLGPDTQYF
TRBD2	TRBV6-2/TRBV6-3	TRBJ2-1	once	TGTGCCAGCAAAAGGCGGGGGGGGCATGAGCAGTTCTTC	CASKRRGGHEQFF
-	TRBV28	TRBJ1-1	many	TGTGCCAGCACTCCGCCGGCAGTGTACACTGAAGCTTTCTTT	CASTPPAVYTEAFF
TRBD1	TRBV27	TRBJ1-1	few	TGTGCCAGCAGTTTGCGGGACAGGGCAGGAGCTGAAGCTTTCTTT	CASSLRDRAGAEAFF
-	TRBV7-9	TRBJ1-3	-	TGTGCCAGCAACAACCAAGCCGGTTTCTCTGGAAACACCATATATTTT	CASNNQAGFSGNTIYF
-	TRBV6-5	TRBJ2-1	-	TGTGCCAGCAGTTCAGATTTGGGGGTCAATGAGCAGTTCTTC	CASSSDLGVNEQFF
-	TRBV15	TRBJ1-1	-	TGTGCCACCAGCAGAGGCAAGGTCATGAACACTGAAGCTTTCTTT	CATSRGKVMNTEAFF
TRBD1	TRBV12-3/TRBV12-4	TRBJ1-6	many	TGTGCCAGCAGTCGACAGGGGCCCAATTCACCCCTCCACTTT	CASSRQGPNSPLHF
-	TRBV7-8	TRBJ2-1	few	TGTGCCAGCAGCTTAACCGCGGGATACTCCTACAATGAGCAGTTCTTC	CASSLTAGYSYNEQFF
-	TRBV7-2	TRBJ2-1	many	TGTGCCAGCAGCTTACCGGGTAACTCCTACAATGAGCAGTTCTTC	CASSLPGNSYNEQFF
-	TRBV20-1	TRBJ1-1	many	TGCAGTGCTAGAGAAGGGACGGCGAACACTGAAGCTTTCTTT	CSAREGTANTEAFF
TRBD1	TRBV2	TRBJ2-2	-	TGTGCCAGCCTGGACAGGATCCGGGACACCGGGGAGCTGTTTTTT	CASLDRIRDTGELFF
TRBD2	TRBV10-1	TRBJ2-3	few	TGCGCCAGCAGTCCCCAACGGGGGGGCACCACAGATACGCAGTATTTT	CASSPQRGGTTDTQYF
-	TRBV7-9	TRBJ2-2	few	TGTGCCAGCAGCCAAAATACCGCGAACACCGGGGAGCTGTTTTTT	CASSQNTANTGELFF
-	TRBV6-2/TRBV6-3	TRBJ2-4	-	TGTGCCAGCAGAGAGACCCTAGCCAAAAACATTCAGTACTTC	CASRETLAKNIQYF
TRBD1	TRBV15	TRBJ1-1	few	TGTGCCACCAGCAGATCCTTCGGACAGGGAGATATAGAGACTGAAGCTTTCTTT	CATSRSFGQGDIETEAFF
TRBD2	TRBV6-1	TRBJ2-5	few	TGTGCCAGCAGCCAGAGACTAGCGGGGGTTGAGACCCAGTACTTC	CASSQRLAGVETQYF
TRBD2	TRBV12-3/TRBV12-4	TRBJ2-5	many	TGTGCCAGCAGTTTTGGGGCTAGCGGGGGACAAGAGACCCAGTACTTC	CASSFGASGGQETQYF
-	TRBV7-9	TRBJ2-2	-	TGTGCCAGCAGCTTTTCCCCCGGGGAGCTGTTTTTT	CASSFSPGELFF
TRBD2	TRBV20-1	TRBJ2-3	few	TGCAGTGCCGCTGAAACTAGCGGGGGCTCTACTAGCACAGATACGCAGTATTTT	CSAAETSGGSTSTDTQYF
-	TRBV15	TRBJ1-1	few	TGTGCCACCAGCAGAGATCAAAACAGGAACACTGAAGCTTTCTTT	CATSRDQNRNTEAFF
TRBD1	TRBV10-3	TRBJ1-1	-	TGTGCCATCAGTAAACGGGGACAGGGGGGCCAGGGCGCGGACACTGAAGCTTTCTTT	CAISKRGQGGQGADTEAFF